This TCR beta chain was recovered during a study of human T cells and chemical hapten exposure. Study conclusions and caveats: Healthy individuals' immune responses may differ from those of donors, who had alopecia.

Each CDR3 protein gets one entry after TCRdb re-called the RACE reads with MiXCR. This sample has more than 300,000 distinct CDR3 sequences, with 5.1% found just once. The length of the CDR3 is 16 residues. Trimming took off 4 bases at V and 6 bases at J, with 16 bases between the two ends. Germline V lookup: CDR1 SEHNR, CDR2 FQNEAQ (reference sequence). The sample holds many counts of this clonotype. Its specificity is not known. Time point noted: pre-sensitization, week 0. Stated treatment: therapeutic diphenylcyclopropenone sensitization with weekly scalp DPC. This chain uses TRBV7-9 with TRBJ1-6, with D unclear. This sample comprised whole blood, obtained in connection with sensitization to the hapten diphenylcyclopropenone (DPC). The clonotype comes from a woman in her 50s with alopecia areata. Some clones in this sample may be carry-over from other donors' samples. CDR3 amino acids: CASSSTGFGPNSPLHF. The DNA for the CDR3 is TGTGCCAGCAGCTCGACCGGGTTTGGACCTAATTCACCCCTCCACTTT.